This TCR beta chain was documented in a study of post-analysis software for immune sequencing data. The TCR beta cDNA libraries carried unique molecular identifiers. In TCRdb, the PCR reads were re-called with MiXCR into one record per CDR3 protein. The sample carries approximately 570,000 distinct CDR3 sequences, roughly 40% recorded once. The clonotype comes from a girl aged 10 to 17 with multiple sclerosis. The sample comprised blood.

The CDR3 sequence is CSVQPRPETQYF. CDR3 DNA sequence: TGCAGCGTCCAGCCCAGACCGGAGACCCAGTACTTC. This chain connects TRBV29-1 to TRBJ2-5; D gene ambiguous. Trimming took off 6 bases at V and 5 bases at J, with 13 bases between the two ends. CDR3 length: 12 amino acids. The germline V gene encodes CDR1 SQVTM and CDR2 ANQGSEA.